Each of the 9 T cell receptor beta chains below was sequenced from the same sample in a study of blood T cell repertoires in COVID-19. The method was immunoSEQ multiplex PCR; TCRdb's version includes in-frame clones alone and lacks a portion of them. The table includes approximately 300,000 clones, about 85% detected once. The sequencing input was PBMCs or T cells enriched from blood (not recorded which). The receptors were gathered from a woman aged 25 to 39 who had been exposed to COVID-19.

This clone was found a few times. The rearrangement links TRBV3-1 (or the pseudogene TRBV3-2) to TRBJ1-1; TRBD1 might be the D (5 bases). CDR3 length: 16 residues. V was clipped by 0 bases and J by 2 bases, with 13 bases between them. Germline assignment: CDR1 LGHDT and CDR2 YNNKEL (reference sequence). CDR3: CASSQDWGGGNTEAFF. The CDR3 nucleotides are TGTGCCAGCAGCCAAGATTGGGGGGGAGGTAACACTGAAGCTTTCTTT.

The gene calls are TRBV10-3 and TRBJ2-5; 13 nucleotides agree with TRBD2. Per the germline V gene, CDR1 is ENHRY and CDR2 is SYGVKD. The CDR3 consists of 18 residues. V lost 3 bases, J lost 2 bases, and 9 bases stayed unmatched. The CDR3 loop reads CAISESRGTSGTQETQYF. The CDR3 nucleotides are TGTGCCATCAGTGAATCTCGAGGGACTAGCGGGACGCAAGAGACCCAGTACTTC.

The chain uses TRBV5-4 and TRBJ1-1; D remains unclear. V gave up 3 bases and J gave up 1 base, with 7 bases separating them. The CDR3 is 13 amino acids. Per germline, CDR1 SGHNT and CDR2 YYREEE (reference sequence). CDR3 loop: CASSSPRNTEAFF. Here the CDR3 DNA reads TGTGCCAGCAGCTCCCCCCGGAACACTGAAGCTTTCTTT.

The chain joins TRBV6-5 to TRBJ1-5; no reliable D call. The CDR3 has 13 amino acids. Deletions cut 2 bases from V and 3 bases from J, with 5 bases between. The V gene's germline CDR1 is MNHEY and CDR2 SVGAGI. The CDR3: CASSYTVNQPQHF. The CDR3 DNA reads TGTGCCAGCAGTTACACGGTCAATCAGCCCCAGCATTTT.

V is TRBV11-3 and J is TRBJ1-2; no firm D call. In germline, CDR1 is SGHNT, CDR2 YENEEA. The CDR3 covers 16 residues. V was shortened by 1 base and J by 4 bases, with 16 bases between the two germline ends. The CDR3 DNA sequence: TGTGCCAGCAGCTTAGCTTTCTCTCGGGAATGCTATGGCTACACCTTC. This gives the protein CASSLAFSRECYGYTF.

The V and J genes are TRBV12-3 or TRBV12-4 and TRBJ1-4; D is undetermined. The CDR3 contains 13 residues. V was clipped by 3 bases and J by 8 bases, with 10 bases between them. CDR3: CASSFETLEKLFF. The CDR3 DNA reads TGTGCCAGCAGTTTTGAGACTTTAGAAAAACTGTTTTTT.

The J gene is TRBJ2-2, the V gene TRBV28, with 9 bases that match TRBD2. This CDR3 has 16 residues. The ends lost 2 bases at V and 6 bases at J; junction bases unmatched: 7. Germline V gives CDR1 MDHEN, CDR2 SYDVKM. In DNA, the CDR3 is TGTGCCAGCAGTTTAGTCCCTAGCGGGGTCCCCGGGGAGCTGTTTTTT. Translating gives CASSLVPSGVPGELFF.

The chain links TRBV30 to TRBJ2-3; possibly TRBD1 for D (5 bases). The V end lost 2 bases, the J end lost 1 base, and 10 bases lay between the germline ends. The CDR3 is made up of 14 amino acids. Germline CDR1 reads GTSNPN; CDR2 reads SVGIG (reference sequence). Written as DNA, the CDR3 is TGTGCCTGGAGTCCACAGGAAGGCACAGATACGCAGTATTTT. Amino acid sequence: CAWSPQEGTDTQYF.

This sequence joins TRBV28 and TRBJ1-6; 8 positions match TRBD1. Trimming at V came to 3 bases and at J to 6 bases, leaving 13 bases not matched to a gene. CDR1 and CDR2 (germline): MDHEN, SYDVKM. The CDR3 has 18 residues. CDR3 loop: CASSFLSPGQVINSPLHF. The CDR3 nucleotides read TGTGCCAGCAGTTTTTTGAGCCCGGGACAGGTGATTAATTCACCCCTCCACTTT.